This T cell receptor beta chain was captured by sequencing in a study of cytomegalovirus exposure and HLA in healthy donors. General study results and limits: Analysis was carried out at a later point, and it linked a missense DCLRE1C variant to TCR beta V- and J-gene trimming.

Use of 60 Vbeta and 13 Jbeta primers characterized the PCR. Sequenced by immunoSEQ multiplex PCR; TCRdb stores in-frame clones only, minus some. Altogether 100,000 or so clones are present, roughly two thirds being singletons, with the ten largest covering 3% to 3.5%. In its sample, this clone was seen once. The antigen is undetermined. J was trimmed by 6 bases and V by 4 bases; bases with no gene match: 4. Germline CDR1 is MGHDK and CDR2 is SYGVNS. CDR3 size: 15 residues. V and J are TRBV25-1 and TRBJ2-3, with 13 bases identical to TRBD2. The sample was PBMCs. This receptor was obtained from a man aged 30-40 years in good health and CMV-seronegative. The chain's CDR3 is CASSARTSGSDTQYF. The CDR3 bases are TGTGCCAGCAGTGCCCGGACTAGCGGGAGTGATACGCAGTATTTT. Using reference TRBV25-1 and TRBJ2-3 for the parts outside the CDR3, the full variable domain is EADIYQTPRYLVIGTGKKITLECSQTMGHDKMYWYQQDPGMELHLIHYSYGVNSTEKGDLSSESTVSRIRTEHFPLTLESARPSHTSQYLCASSARTSGSDTQYFGPGTRLTVL.